This TCR beta chain was retrieved from a study of T cells after yellow fever vaccination. A single record per CDR3 protein comes from TCRdb applying MiXCR to the 5' RACE reads. The sample shows 300,000 to 350,000 distinct CDR3 sequences, about 8.3% of them seen only once. The CDR3 loop spans 17 amino acids. Germline V gene lookup returns CDR1 LGHNA and CDR2 YNFKEQ. The V and J ends lost 2 bases and 1 base respectively, with 16 bases between them. The starting material was PBMCs, obtained roughly 45 days after the first yellow fever vaccination. The gene calls are TRBV4-2 and TRBJ2-3, with D possibly being TRBD1 or TRBD2 (6 bases each). The source of this sequence is a man between 18 and 35 years old who received the YFV17D yellow fever vaccine. CDR3 sequence: CASSQKGGLGGTDTQYF. CDR3 DNA: TGTGCCAGCAGCCAAAAAGGGGGGCTAGGAGGCACAGATACGCAGTATTTT.